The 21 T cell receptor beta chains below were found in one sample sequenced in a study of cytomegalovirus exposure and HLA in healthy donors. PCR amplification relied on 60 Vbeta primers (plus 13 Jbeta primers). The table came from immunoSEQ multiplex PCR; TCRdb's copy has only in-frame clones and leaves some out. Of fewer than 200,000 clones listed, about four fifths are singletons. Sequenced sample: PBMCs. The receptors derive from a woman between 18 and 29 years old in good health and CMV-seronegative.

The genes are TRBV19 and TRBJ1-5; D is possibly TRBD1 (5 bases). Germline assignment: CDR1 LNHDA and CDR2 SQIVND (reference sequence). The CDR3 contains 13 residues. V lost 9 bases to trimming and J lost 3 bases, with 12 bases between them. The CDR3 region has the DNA TGTGCCAGCGCGAACAGGTACAATCAGCCCCAGCATTTT. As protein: CASANRYNQPQHF.

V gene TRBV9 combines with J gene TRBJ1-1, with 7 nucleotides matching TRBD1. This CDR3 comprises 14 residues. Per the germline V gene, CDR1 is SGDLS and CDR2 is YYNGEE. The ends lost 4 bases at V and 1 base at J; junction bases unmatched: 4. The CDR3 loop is CASSPGQRNTEAFF. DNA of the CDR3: TGTGCCAGCAGCCCGGGACAGAGGAACACTGAAGCTTTCTTT.

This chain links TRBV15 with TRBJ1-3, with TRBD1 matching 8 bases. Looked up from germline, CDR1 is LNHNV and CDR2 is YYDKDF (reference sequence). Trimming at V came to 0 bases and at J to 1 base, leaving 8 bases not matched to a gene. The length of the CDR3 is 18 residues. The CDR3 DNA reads TGTGCCACCAGCAGAGATATCGGGGGGACAGGATCTGGAAACACCATATATTTT. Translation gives CATSRDIGGTGSGNTIYF.

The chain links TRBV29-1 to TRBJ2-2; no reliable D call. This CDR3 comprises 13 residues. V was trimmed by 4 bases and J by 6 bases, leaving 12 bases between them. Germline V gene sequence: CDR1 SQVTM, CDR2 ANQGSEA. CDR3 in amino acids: CSVVAPVPGELFF. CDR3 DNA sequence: TGCAGCGTTGTAGCCCCGGTACCCGGGGAGCTGTTTTTT.

The CDR3: CASSDRETQYF. CDR3 DNA sequence: TGCGCCAGCAGTGACCGGGAGACCCAGTACTTC. The chain combines TRBV10-2 with TRBJ2-5; D uncertain. CDR3 length: 11 residues. Germline assignment: CDR1 WSHSY and CDR2 SAAADI. The V and J ends lost 3 bases and 5 bases respectively, with 4 bases between them.

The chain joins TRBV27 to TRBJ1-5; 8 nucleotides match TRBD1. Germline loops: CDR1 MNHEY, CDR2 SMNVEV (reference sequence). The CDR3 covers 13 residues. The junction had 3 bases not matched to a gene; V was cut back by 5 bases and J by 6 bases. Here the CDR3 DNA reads TGTGCCAGCAGTAACAGGGGGGGTCAGCCCCAGCATTTT. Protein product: CASSNRGGQPQHF.

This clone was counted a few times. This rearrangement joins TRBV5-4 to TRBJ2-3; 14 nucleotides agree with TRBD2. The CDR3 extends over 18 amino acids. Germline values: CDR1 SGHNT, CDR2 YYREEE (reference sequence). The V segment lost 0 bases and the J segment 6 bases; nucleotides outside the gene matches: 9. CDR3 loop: CASSLGVPGLAGADTQYF. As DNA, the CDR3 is TGTGCCAGCAGCTTGGGAGTCCCGGGACTAGCGGGAGCGGATACGCAGTATTTT.

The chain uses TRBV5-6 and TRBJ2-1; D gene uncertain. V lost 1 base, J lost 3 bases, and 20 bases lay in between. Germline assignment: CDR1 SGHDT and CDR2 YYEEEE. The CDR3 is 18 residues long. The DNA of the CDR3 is TGTGCCAGCAGCTTGATGCCCGCCGCCCTCCCCGGCTACAATGAGCAGTTCTTC. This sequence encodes CASSLMPAALPGYNEQFF.

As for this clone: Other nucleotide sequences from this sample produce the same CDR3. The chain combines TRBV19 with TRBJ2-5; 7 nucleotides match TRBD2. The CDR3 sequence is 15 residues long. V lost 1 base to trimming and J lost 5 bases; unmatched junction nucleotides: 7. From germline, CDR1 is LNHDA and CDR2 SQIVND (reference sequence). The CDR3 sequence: CASSIGGGPRETQYF. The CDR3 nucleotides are TGTGCCAGTAGTATAGGGGGAGGGCCGCGGGAGACCCAGTACTTC. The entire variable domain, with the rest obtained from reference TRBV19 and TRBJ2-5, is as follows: DGGITQSPKYLFRKEGQNVTLSCEQNLNHDAMYWYRQDPGQGLRLIYYSQIVNDFQKGDIAEGYSVSREKKESFPLTVTSAQKNPTAFYLCASSIGGGPRETQYFGPGTRLLVL.

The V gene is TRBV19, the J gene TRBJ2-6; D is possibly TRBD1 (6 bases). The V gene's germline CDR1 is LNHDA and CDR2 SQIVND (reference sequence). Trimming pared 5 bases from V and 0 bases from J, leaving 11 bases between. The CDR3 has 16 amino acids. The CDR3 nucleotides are TGTGCCAGTAGTTTTGCAGGGGCCTCTGGGGCCAACGTCCTGACTTTC. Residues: CASSFAGASGANVLTF.

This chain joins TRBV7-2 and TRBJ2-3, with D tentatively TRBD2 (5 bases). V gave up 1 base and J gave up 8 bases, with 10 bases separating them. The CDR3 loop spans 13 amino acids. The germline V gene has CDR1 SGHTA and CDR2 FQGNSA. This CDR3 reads CASSLGPGSTQYF. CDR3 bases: TGTGCCAGCAGCTTAGGCCCGGGAAGTACGCAGTATTTT.

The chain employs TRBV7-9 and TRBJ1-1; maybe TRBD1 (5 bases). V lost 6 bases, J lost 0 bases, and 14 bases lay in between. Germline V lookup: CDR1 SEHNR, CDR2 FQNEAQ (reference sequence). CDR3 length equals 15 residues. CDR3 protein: CASSTGGSMNTEAFF. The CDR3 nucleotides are TGTGCCAGCAGTACGGGGGGGAGCATGAACACTGAAGCTTTCTTT.

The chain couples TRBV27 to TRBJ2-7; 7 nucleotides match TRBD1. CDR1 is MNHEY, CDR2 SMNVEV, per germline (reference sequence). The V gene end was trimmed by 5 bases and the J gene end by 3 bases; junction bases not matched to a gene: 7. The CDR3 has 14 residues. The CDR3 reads CASSPRDRSYEQYF. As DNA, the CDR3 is TGTGCCAGCAGTCCCCGGGACAGAAGCTACGAGCAGTACTTC.

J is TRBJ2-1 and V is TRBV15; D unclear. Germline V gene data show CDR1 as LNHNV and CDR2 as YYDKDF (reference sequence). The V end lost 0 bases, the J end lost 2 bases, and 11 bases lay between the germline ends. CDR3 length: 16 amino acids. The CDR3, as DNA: TGTGCCACCAGCAGAGATCGAAGCGCGACCTACAATGAGCAGTTCTTC. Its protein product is CATSRDRSATYNEQFF.

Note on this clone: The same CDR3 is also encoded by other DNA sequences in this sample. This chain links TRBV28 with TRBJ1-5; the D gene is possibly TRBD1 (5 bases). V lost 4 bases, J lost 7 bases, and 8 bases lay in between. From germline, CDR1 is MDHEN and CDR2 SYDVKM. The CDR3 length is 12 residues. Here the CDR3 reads CASSWGGQPQHF. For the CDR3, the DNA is TGTGCCAGCAGTTGGGGGGGGCAGCCCCAGCATTTT.

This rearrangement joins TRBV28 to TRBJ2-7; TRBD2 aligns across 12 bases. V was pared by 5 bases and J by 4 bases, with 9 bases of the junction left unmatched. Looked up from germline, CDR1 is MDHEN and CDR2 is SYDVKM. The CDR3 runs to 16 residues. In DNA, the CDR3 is TGTGCCAGCAGTAGCCCCTGGACTAGCGGGACGTACGAGCAGTACTTC. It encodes CASSSPWTSGTYEQYF.

The DNA for the CDR3 is TGTGCCAGCAGTGAACGAGGCGTAACGTCCGGGGAGCTGTTTTTT. It encodes CASSERGVTSGELFF. The chain couples TRBV2 to TRBJ2-2; D unresolved. V lost 2 bases, J lost 6 bases, and 13 bases lay in between. Germline V CDR1 and CDR2: SNHLY, FYNNEI. The CDR3 length is 15 residues.

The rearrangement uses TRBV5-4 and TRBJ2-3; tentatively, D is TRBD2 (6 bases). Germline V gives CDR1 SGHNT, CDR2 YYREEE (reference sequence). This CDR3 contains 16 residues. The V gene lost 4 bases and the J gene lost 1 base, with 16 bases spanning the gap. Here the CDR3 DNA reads TGTGCCAGCAGCGGGGACTTTTCAACGGGCACAGATACGCAGTATTTT. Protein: CASSGDFSTGTDTQYF.

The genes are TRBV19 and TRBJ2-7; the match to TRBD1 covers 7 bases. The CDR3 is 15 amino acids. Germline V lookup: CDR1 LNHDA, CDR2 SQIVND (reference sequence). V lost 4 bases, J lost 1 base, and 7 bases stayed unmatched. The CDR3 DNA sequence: TGTGCCAGTAGTAGCTCGGACAGGCGGTCCTACGAGCAGTACTTC. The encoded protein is CASSSSDRRSYEQYF.

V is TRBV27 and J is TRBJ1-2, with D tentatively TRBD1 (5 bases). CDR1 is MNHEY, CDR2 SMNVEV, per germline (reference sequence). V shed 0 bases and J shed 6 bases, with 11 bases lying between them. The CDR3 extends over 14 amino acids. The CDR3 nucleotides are TGTGCCAGCAGTTTATCGAATTCAGGGCATGGCTACACCTTC. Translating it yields CASSLSNSGHGYTF.

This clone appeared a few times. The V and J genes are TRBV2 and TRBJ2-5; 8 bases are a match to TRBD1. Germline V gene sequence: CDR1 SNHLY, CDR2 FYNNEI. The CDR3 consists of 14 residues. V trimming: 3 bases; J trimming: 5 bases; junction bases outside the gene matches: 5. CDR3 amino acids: CASSDGRGLETQYF. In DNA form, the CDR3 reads TGTGCCAGCAGTGATGGCAGGGGGCTGGAGACCCAGTACTTC.